This T cell receptor (beta chain) was profiled in a study of T cell changes during pregnancy in multiple sclerosis (dated by TCRdb to between 2018 and 2021). Regarding the study in general: The study examined how the T cell repertoire changed over the course of pregnancy in women with multiple sclerosis.

Library construction relied on the immunoSEQ multiplex PCR assay. The source is immuneACCESS, and TCRdb retained only in-frame sequences with V and J called. Part of the clones is not carried over; for the studies checked, unresolved V genes explain less than half of this, and the remainder is unexplained. For this sample there are 20,000 to 25,000 clones; around 89% appear just once. Together, the top ten hold roughly 6.9% of the sample. To note about this clone: No cognate antigen has been identified for it. Nothing much larger sits one base from this clone, and base qualities are not available.

V was cut back by 0 bases and J by 8 bases, leaving a gap of 17 bases between them. CDR1 and CDR2, looked up from the germline V gene, are MGHRA and YSYEKL. The CDR3 sequence holds 16 residues, the cysteine and phenylalanine included. Solely the CDR3 DNA is kept, with 48 bases framed from the first base. This receptor was identified in a female donor with multiple sclerosis, enrolled in a pregnancy study. The chain is made from TRBV4-1 and TRBJ1-3, with the D gene uncertain. Here the sequenced sample was CD8+ T cells from peripheral blood mononuclear cells, taken in the first trimester of pregnancy. CDR3 protein: CASSQETLNPRDTIYF. The DNA sequence reads TGCGCCAGCAGCCAAGAGACCCTAAACCCCCGGGACACCATATATTTT.